Below, 17 T cell receptor beta chains from the same sample are listed, as sequenced in a study of identical twins. TCRdb reprocessed the 5' RACE reads via MiXCR and lists one record per CDR3 protein. Altogether 1.5 million to 2 million distinct CDR3 sequences are present, about 32% being singletons, with the ten largest covering less than 0.35%. Sequenced material: cord blood. The source is a newborn girl in good health.

Comment on this clonotype: A much larger clone sits a single nucleotide away, making a read error possible. The chain employs TRBV6-5 and TRBJ2-1; a weak D match, TRBD2 (5 bases). In germline, CDR1 is MNHEY, CDR2 SVGAGI. V was trimmed by 7 bases and J by 7 bases, leaving 8 bases between them. The CDR3 spans 11 residues. The CDR3: CASMAGNEQFF. The DNA of the CDR3 is TGTGCCAGCATGGCGGGTAATGAGCAGTTCTTC.

J is TRBJ1-2 and V is TRBV25-1; D not certain. The CDR3 loop spans 12 amino acids. The ends were cut back, 7 bases at V and 2 bases at J, with 8 bases in the middle. CDR1 and CDR2 (germline): MGHDK, SYGVNS. The CDR3 loop is CASTHGNYGYTF. DNA of the CDR3: TGTGCCAGCACCCACGGGAACTATGGCTACACCTTC.

The chain carries TRBV4-1 and TRBJ2-5; 9 positions agree with TRBD2. The ends lost 0 bases at V and 5 bases at J; junction bases unmatched: 10. This CDR3 is 17 amino acids long. Per the germline V gene, CDR1 is MGHRA and CDR2 is YSYEKL. DNA of the CDR3: TGCGCCAGCAGCCAAGATATTTGGCGGGAGGGAAAGGAGACCCAGTACTTC. Residues: CASSQDIWREGKETQYF.

The rearrangement uses TRBV2 and TRBJ2-1, with TRBD2 identical over 11 bases. CDR3 length: 18 amino acids. CDR1 and CDR2 (germline): SNHLY, FYNNEI. V gave up 6 bases and J gave up 1 base; unmatched junction bases: 11. The CDR3 reads CASSRTSGQLRSYNEQFF. The CDR3 DNA follows: TGTGCCAGCAGCCGGACTAGCGGGCAACTTCGGTCCTACAATGAGCAGTTCTTC.

About this clonotype itself: With a much larger clone just one base away, this may be a read error. The chain couples TRBV12-3 or TRBV12-4 to TRBJ2-1; D is unresolved. This CDR3 is 11 amino acids long. With 7 bases removed from V and 10 bases from J, the gap between germline ends came to 11 bases. The CDR3 spells CASMLAYEQFF. CDR3 nucleotide sequence: TGTGCCAGCATGTTGGCCTACGAGCAGTTCTTC.

This clonotype was observed a few times. The rearrangement links TRBV5-1 to TRBJ2-1; D remains ambiguous. CDR3 size: 15 residues. The V and J ends lost 0 bases and 2 bases respectively, with 9 bases between them. Germline lookup yields CDR1 SGHRS and CDR2 YFSETQ. The CDR3 DNA reads as TGCGCCAGCAGCTTGGCCAATCCTGCCTACAATGAGCAGTTCTTC. It yields the protein CASSLANPAYNEQFF.

Only a few counts were recorded for this clonotype. The V call is TRBV11-2, the J call TRBJ2-4; no clear D gene. V lost 7 bases to trimming and J lost 13 bases, with 14 bases between them. This CDR3 is built from 11 residues. Looked up from germline, CDR1 is SGHAT and CDR2 is FQNNGV. CDR3 nucleotide sequence: TGTGCCAGCACCCAAGAGAGGTGGCAGTACTTC. This encodes CASTQERWQYF.

This clonotype was seen more than once but under ten times. This chain uses TRBV7-9 with TRBJ1-1; the match to TRBD1 covers 7 bases. The CDR3 spans 15 residues. The V gene end was trimmed by 5 bases and the J gene end by 5 bases; junction bases not matched to a gene: 11. Germline lookup yields CDR1 SEHNR and CDR2 FQNEAQ (reference sequence). The CDR3 sequence: CASSTQTGRGTEAFF. In nucleotides, the CDR3 is TGTGCCAGCAGCACCCAGACAGGGAGGGGAACTGAAGCTTTCTTT.

To note about this clonotype: A much larger clone differs from this one at a single base, so this may be a read error. The rearrangement joins TRBV12-3 or TRBV12-4 to TRBJ2-3, with TRBD2 as a possible D gene (5 bases). The CDR3 runs to 12 residues. As DNA, the CDR3 is TGTGCCAGCGGACCTAGCACAGATGCGCAGTATTTT. Amino acid sequence: CASGPSTDAQYF.

As concerns this clonotype: A much bigger clone sits one base away, suggesting this may be a read error. The rearrangement links TRBV28 to TRBJ2-7, with D maybe TRBD2 (6 bases). From germline, CDR1 is MDHEN and CDR2 SYDVKM. CDR3 length: 16 residues. V was trimmed by 6 bases and J by 0 bases, leaving 18 bases between them. The DNA of the CDR3 is TGTGCCAGCAGCTTGGCGGGGTTAAGAAGCTCCTACGAGCAGTACTTC. Translating gives CASSLAGLRSSYEQYF.

This clonotype was recorded once. This chain connects TRBV3-1 to TRBJ2-6; the D gene could be TRBD1 or TRBD2 (5 bases each). This CDR3 has 18 residues. The V gene lost 2 bases and the J gene lost 0 bases, with 14 bases spanning the gap. Germline CDR1 reads LGHDT; CDR2 reads YNNKEL (reference sequence). The DNA for the CDR3 is TGTGCCAGCAGCCAACTCCCGGGACCGATCTCTGGGGCCAACGTCCTGACTTTC. This sequence encodes CASSQLPGPISGANVLTF.

This rearrangement joins TRBV20-1 to TRBJ2-1, with 10 bases matching TRBD2. The CDR3 totals 12 residues. V gave up 7 bases and J gave up 8 bases; unmatched junction bases: 5. CDR1 and CDR2 from the germline V gene are DFQATT and SNEGSKA (reference sequence). DNA of the CDR3: TGCAGTGTCAAGGGACTAGCGTATGAGCAGTTCTTC. Protein: CSVKGLAYEQFF.

The V and J genes are TRBV27 and TRBJ2-7; D not resolved. The assigned J gene may be wrong: the sequence end matches TRBJ2-5 better. This CDR3 comprises 14 residues. Germline CDR1 reads MNHEY; CDR2 reads SMNVEV (reference sequence). CDR3 region: CASSATERRETQYF. The DNA of the CDR3 is TGTGCCAGCTCTGCGACCGAACGGAGAGAGACCCAGTACTTC.

The CDR3 region has the DNA TGTGCCAGCAGCAACCTACTTTCGGGGGAGACCCAGTACTTC. This sequence encodes CASSNLLSGETQYF. The chain carries TRBV9 and TRBJ2-5; a possible D gene is TRBD2 (5 bases). CDR3 length: 14 residues. Germline V CDR1 and CDR2: SGDLS, YYNGEE. The V gene lost 4 bases and the J gene lost 5 bases, with 15 bases spanning the gap.

Turning to this clonotype: One base away lies a much larger clone, so this may be a sequencing read error. V is TRBV5-1 and J is TRBJ2-1; weak D call: TRBD1 (6 bases). The closer fit of TRBJ2-7 to the DNA end suggests the J call may be wrong. The CDR3 has 13 amino acids. In germline, CDR1 is SGHRS, CDR2 YFSETQ. Here the CDR3 reads CASSSRDTFEQYF. CDR3 DNA: TGCGCCAGCAGCTCCCGGGACACATTTGAGCAGTACTTC.

This clonotype was observed a few times. The rearrangement joins TRBV20-1 to TRBJ2-1; TRBD2 matches 11 bases. After removal of 2 bases from V and 2 bases from J, the junction contained 5 bases not matched to a gene. CDR3 length equals 16 residues. Germline V gene sequence: CDR1 DFQATT, CDR2 SNEGSKA (reference sequence). The CDR3: CSARSPLAGAYNEQFF. The CDR3, as DNA: TGCAGTGCTAGATCCCCACTAGCGGGGGCCTACAATGAGCAGTTCTTC.

The gene calls are TRBV5-1 and TRBJ2-5; D might be TRBD1 (6 bases). Matching the DNA end better, TRBJ2-7 makes the J call doubtful. The CDR3 contains 14 residues. The V gene's germline CDR1 is SGHRS and CDR2 YFSETQ. The CDR3 DNA is TGCGCCAGCAGCTTGGCCACAGGGTGGAACGAGCAGTACTTC. It yields the protein CASSLATGWNEQYF.